This TCR beta chain was captured by sequencing in a study of T-cell reconstitution after alpha-beta-depleted transplantation in children. Unique molecular identifiers featured in how the TCRbeta library was prepared. TCRdb re-called the PCR reads through MiXCR, storing one row per CDR3 protein. The table shows around 380,000 distinct CDR3 sequences, with around 9.9% occurring only once. The clonotype originates from a human donor who donated a stem cell graft to a child with acute myeloid leukemia. This material consisted of PBMCs from the stem cell graft donor, taken from the stem cell graft.

In DNA, the CDR3 is TGCGCCAGCAGAGACGTTAACACTGAAGCTTTCTTT. It encodes CASRDVNTEAFF. The genes are TRBV10-2 and TRBJ1-1; the D is unclear. Per the germline V gene, CDR1 is WSHSY and CDR2 is SAAADI. V was shortened by 6 bases and J by 2 bases, with 7 bases between the two germline ends. This CDR3 spans 12 amino acids.